The source of this T cell receptor beta chain is a study of blood T cell repertoires in COVID-19. V gave up 0 bases and J gave up 5 bases, with 5 bases separating them. Looked up from germline, CDR1 is SGHNT and CDR2 is YENEEA. This CDR3 is built from 12 residues. Of note for this clone: This sample also contains other DNA sequences that code for the same CDR3.

Profiling relied on immunoSEQ multiplex PCR, and the TCRdb table lists in-frame clones only, not all of them. The sample gives under 200,000 clones, more than 70% of which show up once; approximately 5% is in the top ten. The chain combines TRBV11-3 with TRBJ2-7; D uncertain. Sequencing was done on a sample of PBMCs or T cells enriched from blood (not recorded which). The sequence was obtained from a man in his forties with acute COVID-19. Here the CDR3 DNA reads TGTGCCAGCAGCTTAGATAGTAACGAGCAGTACTTC. This codes for CASSLDSNEQYF.